The 20 T cell receptor beta chains below all came from one sample that was sequenced in a study of OX40 agonist ivuxolimab in advanced cancers. The method was immunoSEQ multiplex PCR; TCRdb's version includes in-frame clones alone and lacks a portion of them. The sample yields more than 85,000 clones, around 90% seen once. Source: CD4+ or CD8+ T cells sorted from blood, taken in a trial of the OX40 agonist ivuxolimab. These TCRs come from an adult with an advanced solid tumor such as melanoma, head and neck, liver or kidney cancer.

In its sample, this clone was seen once. The chain uses TRBV7-2 and TRBJ2-7, with D possibly called TRBD1 or TRBD2 (5 bases each). The V and J ends lost 6 bases and 2 bases respectively, with 17 bases between them. This CDR3 is built from 15 residues. CDR1 and CDR2 from the germline V gene are SGHTA and FQGNSA. The CDR3 DNA sequence: TGTGCCAGCAGTTCAGAGGGGACCCCACCCTACGAGCAGTACTTC. Translating it yields CASSSEGTPPYEQYF.

V is TRBV11-3 and J is TRBJ2-5; 8 positions agree with TRBD1. Trimming cost V 5 bases and J 4 bases; bases outside gene matches: 9. This CDR3 is built from 15 residues. The V gene's germline CDR1 is SGHNT and CDR2 YENEEA. The CDR3 nucleotides are TGTGCCAGCAGCCACGGACAGGGCAGTCCAGAGACCCAGTACTTC. Translation gives CASSHGQGSPETQYF.

The chain couples TRBV4-3 to TRBJ2-7; unclear D gene. Germline V gives CDR1 LGHNA, CDR2 YSLEER. The CDR3 covers 15 residues. V gave up 0 bases and J gave up 0 bases, with 9 bases separating them. CDR3 residues: CASSQDLPASYEQYF. The CDR3 DNA follows: TGCGCCAGCAGCCAAGATTTACCGGCCTCCTACGAGCAGTACTTC.

The chain uses TRBV7-2 and TRBJ2-6; 9 bases match TRBD1. The CDR3 has 18 residues. Trimming took 5 bases from V and 0 from J; bases not matched to a gene: 8. The germline gives CDR1 SGHTA, CDR2 FQGNSA. The CDR3 nucleotides read TGTGCCAGCAGCCCACCAACAGGGGGCGTCTCTGGGGCCAACGTCCTGACTTTC. The encoded protein is CASSPPTGGVSGANVLTF.

CDR3 in amino acids: CASARPEGSYEQYF. DNA of the CDR3: TGTGCCAGTGCCCGACCCGAGGGCTCCTACGAGCAGTACTTC. The V gene is TRBV9, the J gene TRBJ2-7; TRBD2 might be the D (5 bases). CDR3 length equals 14 residues. V shed 8 bases and J shed 0 bases, with 15 bases lying between them. The germline V gene encodes CDR1 SGDLS and CDR2 YYNGEE.

The V call is TRBV20-1, the J call TRBJ2-5, with D uncertain. The CDR3 has 11 amino acids. V was cut by 7 bases and J by 5 bases, with 11 bases left in between. Germline loops: CDR1 DFQATT, CDR2 SNEGSKA (reference sequence). The DNA of the CDR3 is TGCAGTGTGAGCCTGAAGGAGACCCAGTACTTC. Amino acids: CSVSLKETQYF.

This sequence joins TRBV5-1 and TRBJ2-3; 10 nucleotides line up with TRBD2. Per the germline V gene, CDR1 is SGHRS and CDR2 is YFSETQ. J was trimmed by 2 bases and V by 2 bases; bases with no gene match: 5. This CDR3 spans 16 amino acids. For the CDR3, the DNA is TGCGCCAGCAGCTTCCGGACTAGCGGCTACACAGATACGCAGTATTTT. This gives the protein CASSFRTSGYTDTQYF.

V usage is TRBV7-2 and J usage is TRBJ1-2; D unresolved. Per germline, CDR1 SGHTA and CDR2 FQGNSA. Trimming left V 5 bases short and J 5 bases short, with 12 bases between. The CDR3 is 13 amino acids. In DNA, the CDR3 is TGTGCCAGCAGCCCAGGCTCATGGTATGGCTACACCTTC. Protein product: CASSPGSWYGYTF.

The chain couples TRBV28 to TRBJ2-7; D gene unclear. This CDR3 is built from 13 residues. V was cut by 1 base and J by 3 bases, with 7 bases left in between. Germline V gene data show CDR1 as MDHEN and CDR2 as SYDVKM. CDR3 sequence reads: CASSLFGYYEQYF. Here the CDR3 DNA reads TGTGCCAGCAGTTTATTCGGTTACTACGAGCAGTACTTC.

This rearrangement joins TRBV19 to TRBJ2-6, with no clear D. This CDR3 region has 16 residues. Trimming pared 1 base from V and 2 bases from J, leaving 9 bases between. Germline-derived CDR1 and CDR2 are LNHDA and SQIVND (reference sequence). CDR3 sequence: CASSIAVGPGANVLTF. Here the CDR3 DNA reads TGTGCCAGTAGTATAGCGGTCGGGCCTGGGGCCAACGTCCTGACTTTC.

This chain connects TRBV29-1 to TRBJ2-3; 7 nucleotides match TRBD1. The CDR3 is 12 residues long. Trimming at V came to 6 bases and at J to 4 bases, leaving 4 bases not matched to a gene. Germline CDR1 SQVTM, CDR2 ANQGSEA. For the CDR3, the DNA is TGCAGCGTCGCCCAGGGGGCAGATACGCAGTATTTT. This translates into CSVAQGADTQYF.

This clone was seen just once. DNA of the CDR3: TGTGCCAGCAAGGGGACTTTTTACTCTGGGGCCAACGTCCTGACTTTC. Amino acid sequence: CASKGTFYSGANVLTF. The rearrangement joins TRBV5-6 to TRBJ2-6; perhaps TRBD2 as D (6 bases). Germline V gives CDR1 SGHDT, CDR2 YYEEEE. The V and J ends lost 6 bases and 0 bases respectively, with 13 bases between them. The CDR3 extends over 16 amino acids. Variable domain in full (rest from reference TRBV5-6 and TRBJ2-6): DAGVTQSPTHLIKTRGQQVTLRCSPKSGHDTVSWYQQALGQGPQFIFQYYEEEERQRGNFPDRFSGHQFPNYSSELNVNALLLGDSALYLCASKGTFYSGANVLTFGAGSRLTVL.

The chain joins TRBV9 to TRBJ2-5; tentative D call: TRBD2 (6 bases). The CDR3 totals 13 residues. The V gene lost 5 bases and the J gene lost 4 bases, with 12 bases spanning the gap. Germline CDR1 and CDR2: SGDLS and YYNGEE. This CDR3 reads CASSRLGRETQYF. The CDR3 coding sequence is TGTGCCAGCAGTCGACTAGGGCGAGAGACCCAGTACTTC.

The chain combines TRBV9 with TRBJ1-2; 11 nucleotides agree with TRBD1. Germline lookup yields CDR1 SGDLS and CDR2 YYNGEE. The J segment lost 5 bases and the V segment lost 3 bases, leaving 3 bases of the junction unmatched. This CDR3 is 14 amino acids long. Here the CDR3 reads CASSAGQGAYGYTF. CDR3 nucleotide sequence: TGTGCCAGCAGCGCTGGACAGGGGGCTTATGGCTACACCTTC. The variable domain in full, completed from reference TRBV9 and TRBJ1-2, reads DSGVTQTPKHLITATGQRVTLRCSPRSGDLSVYWYQQSLDQGLQFLIQYYNGEERAKGNILERFSAQQFPDLHSELNLSSLELGDSALYFCASSAGQGAYGYTFGSGTRLTVV.

This rearrangement joins TRBV7-2 to TRBJ2-2, with D unresolved. This CDR3 comprises 15 residues. Germline V gene data show CDR1 as SGHTA and CDR2 as FQGNSA. Trimming left V 3 bases short and J 0 bases short, with 8 bases between. The CDR3 DNA reads as TGTGCCAGCAGCTTTAGTCTAGCGAACACCGGGGAGCTGTTTTTT. Protein: CASSFSLANTGELFF.

The chain carries TRBV2 and TRBJ1-5, with TRBD1 matching 7 bases. Germline loops: CDR1 SNHLY, CDR2 FYNNEI. This CDR3 has 14 amino acids. V lost 6 bases and J lost 2; bases outside the gene matches: 4. The CDR3 is CASSIQGGNQPQHF. CDR3 bases: TGTGCCAGCAGCATCCAGGGGGGCAATCAGCCCCAGCATTTT.

V and J are TRBV11-3 and TRBJ2-1; no reliable D call. The CDR3 contains 14 residues. V was cut by 0 bases and J by 7 bases, with 10 bases left in between. Germline V gene lookup returns CDR1 SGHNT and CDR2 YENEEA. The CDR3 bases are TGTGCCAGCAGCTTAGATTGGCAGAGAAATGAGCAGTTCTTC. It is translated as CASSLDWQRNEQFF.

This chain joins TRBV5-1 and TRBJ2-7; D not resolved. Trimming took off 0 bases at V and 3 bases at J, with 4 bases between the two ends. The germline V gene has CDR1 SGHRS and CDR2 YFSETQ. This CDR3 is 12 amino acids long. The CDR3 region is CASSLEGYEQYF. CDR3 bases: TGCGCCAGCAGCTTGGAGGGCTACGAGCAGTACTTC.

The rearrangement joins TRBV27 to TRBJ2-2, with 9 bases matching TRBD2. This CDR3 contains 17 residues. CDR1 and CDR2 (germline): MNHEY, SMNVEV (reference sequence). Trimming cost V 3 bases and J 4 bases; bases outside gene matches: 9. Written as DNA, the CDR3 is TGTGCCAGCAGTTTGTTCTCGGGGACTAGCCGCACCGGGGAGCTGTTTTTT. The encoded protein is CASSLFSGTSRTGELFF.

This clone was seen only a few times. The chain couples TRBV6-5 to TRBJ1-2, with D perhaps matching TRBD1 (6 bases). There are 12 residues in the CDR3. CDR1 is MNHEY, CDR2 SVGAGI, per germline. The germline V and J ends were trimmed by 2 bases and 5 bases, with 6 bases remaining between them. DNA of the CDR3: TGTGCCAGCAGTTACCAGGGGTATGGCTACACCTTC. Its translation is CASSYQGYGYTF.